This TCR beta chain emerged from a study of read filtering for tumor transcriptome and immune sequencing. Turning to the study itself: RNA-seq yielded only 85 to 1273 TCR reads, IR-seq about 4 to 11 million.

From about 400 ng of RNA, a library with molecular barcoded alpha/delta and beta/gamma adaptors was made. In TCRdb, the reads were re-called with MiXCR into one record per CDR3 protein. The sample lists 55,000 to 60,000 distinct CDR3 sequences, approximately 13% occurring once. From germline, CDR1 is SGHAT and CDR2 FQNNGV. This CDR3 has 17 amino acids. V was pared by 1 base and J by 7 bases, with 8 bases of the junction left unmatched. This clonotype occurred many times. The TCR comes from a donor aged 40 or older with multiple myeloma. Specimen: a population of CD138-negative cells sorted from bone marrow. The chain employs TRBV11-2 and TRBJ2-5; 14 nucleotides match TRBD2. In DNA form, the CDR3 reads TGTGCCAGCAGCTTAGCCAGACTAGCGGGGGGGCAGGCGACCCAGTACTTC. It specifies CASSLARLAGGQATQYF.